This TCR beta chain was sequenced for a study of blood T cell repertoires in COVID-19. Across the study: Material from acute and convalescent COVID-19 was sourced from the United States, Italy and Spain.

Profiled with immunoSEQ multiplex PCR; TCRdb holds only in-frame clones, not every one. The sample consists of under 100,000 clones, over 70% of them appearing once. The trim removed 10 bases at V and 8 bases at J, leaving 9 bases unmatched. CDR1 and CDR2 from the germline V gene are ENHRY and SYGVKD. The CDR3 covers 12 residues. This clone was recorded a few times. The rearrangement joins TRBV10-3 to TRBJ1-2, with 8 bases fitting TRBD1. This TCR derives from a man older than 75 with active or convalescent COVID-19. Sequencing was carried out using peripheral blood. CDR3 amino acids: CATKDRGEGYTF. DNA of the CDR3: TGTGCCACCAAAGACAGGGGAGAGGGCTACACCTTC.